This T cell receptor beta chain is drawn from a study of blood T cell repertoires in COVID-19 (dated by TCRdb to the early 2020s). A note on the overall study: Samples covering the acute and convalescent phases of COVID-19 were provided by collaborators in the United States, Italy and Spain. The dataset comprised deeply sampled blood TCRbeta repertoires from subjects exposed to, actively infected with, or recovered from COVID-19. Samples came from the ongoing ImmuneRACE study (first 160 participants) plus 1,254 subjects from 6 global collaborators. Sample metadata almost always included a de-identified subject ID, COVID-19 status, age in years and sex. Where available, HLA class I and class II types were obtained from metadata supplied by the sample provider rather than from assay-based typing. A freely available public database, intended as a resource for researchers studying the immune response to SARS-CoV-2, is where the repertoires were released. The prospective study material was composed of cDNA or gDNA derived from T cells, B-cell-depleted T cells, or PBMCs.

CDR1 and CDR2 were assigned from the germline V gene (reference sequence) as GTSNPN and SVGIG. Inclusive of the bounding cysteine and phenylalanine, the CDR3 is 15 residues long. Only the CDR3 region is kept as DNA, spanning 45 bases read in frame from base 1. V is cut back by 5 bases and J by 1 base, with 6 bases in the junction unmatched. The immunoSEQ Assay, a bias-controlled multiplex PCR, was used to amplify TCRbeta CDR3 regions from genomic DNA. On the study's bioinformatics: Within the assay, amplification of reference gene primers was used to estimate how many nucleated cells each sample contained. Sequence reads were collapsed and filtered to measure the absolute abundance of every unique TCRbeta CDR3 rearrangement. For each sample, productive Simpson clonality was calculated as the square root of Simpson's diversity index across productive rearrangements. What TCRdb holds here is the immuneACCESS table cut down to in-frame rearrangements. Part of the clones is not present; checked against another copy, under half of the missing clones reflect an unresolved V gene, and the others are unexplained. The DNA was the basis for D and trimming; V, J and clone size are from that table. The sample yields approximately 240,000 clones; under 90% were counted once. Clones ranked in the top ten supply more than 4.5% of the sample.

Results the study describes overall, beyond this receptor: Clinical and demographic metadata were provided uncurated, with the amount varying by source and participant.

Samples from volunteer blood donors who had recovered from COVID-19 were contributed by a second Seattle source. Collaborating institutions collected whole blood in K2EDTA tubes following their own protocols. For TCRbeta analysis, collaborators shipped samples as frozen whole blood, isolated PBMCs, or DNA extracted from either of those sample types. A remark on this clone: Its recognized antigen is unknown. It has no much larger one-base neighbor in the sample; base qualities were not kept.

This receptor was obtained from a woman in her fifties or sixties who had recovered from COVID-19. This receptor chain uses TRBV30 and TRBJ2-5, and 11 bases in between align with TRBD2. Sequenced: peripheral blood. The DNA sequence follows: TGTGCCTGGGCCACTAGCGGGGGCTTCCAAGAGACCCAGTACTTC. This sequence encodes CAWATSGGFQETQYF.